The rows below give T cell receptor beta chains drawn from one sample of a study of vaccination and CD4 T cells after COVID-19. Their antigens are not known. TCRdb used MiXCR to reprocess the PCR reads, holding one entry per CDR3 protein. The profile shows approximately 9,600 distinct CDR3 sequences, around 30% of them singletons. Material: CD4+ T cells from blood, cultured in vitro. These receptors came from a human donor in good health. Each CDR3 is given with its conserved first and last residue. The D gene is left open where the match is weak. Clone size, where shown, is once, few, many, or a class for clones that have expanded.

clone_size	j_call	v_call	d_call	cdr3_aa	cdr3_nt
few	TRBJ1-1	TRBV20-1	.	CSARDWDYEAFF	TGCAGTGCTAGGGATTGGGACTACGAAGCTTTCTTT
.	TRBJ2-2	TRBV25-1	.	CASRRPRAGLTPGELFF	TGTGCCAGCAGACGCCCCAGGGCAGGTCTAACCCCCGGGGAGCTGTTTTTT
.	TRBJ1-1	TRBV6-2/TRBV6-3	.	CASSSSGGVWGEAFF	TGTGCCAGCAGCTCCTCTGGAGGGGTATGGGGTGAAGCTTTCTTT
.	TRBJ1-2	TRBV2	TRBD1	CASRATGEGYGYTF	TGTGCCAGCAGGGCGACAGGGGAAGGCTATGGCTACACCTTC
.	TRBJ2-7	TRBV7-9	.	CASSLAGQAYEQYF	TGTGCCAGCAGCTTAGCGGGCCAGGCCTACGAGCAGTACTTC
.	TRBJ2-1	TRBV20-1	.	CSPAGSSYNEQFF	TGCTCCCCCGCGGGGAGCTCCTACAATGAGCAGTTCTTC
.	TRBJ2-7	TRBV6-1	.	CASSEEAGSSYEQYF	TGTGCCAGCAGTGAAGAGGCAGGGAGCTCCTACGAGCAGTACTTC
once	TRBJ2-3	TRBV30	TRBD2	CAWSVSSGATDTQYF	TGTGCCTGGAGTGTGTCTAGCGGGGCCACAGATACGCAGTATTTT
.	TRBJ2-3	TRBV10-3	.	CAISESTLLASTDTQYF	TGTGCCATCAGTGAGTCGACTCTCCTGGCGTCGACAGATACGCAGTATTTT
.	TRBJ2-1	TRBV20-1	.	CSARVPRRGNEQFF	TGCAGTGCTAGAGTTCCAAGAAGGGGGAATGAGCAGTTCTTC
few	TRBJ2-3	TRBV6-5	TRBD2	CASSYLGLGGADTQYF	TGTGCCAGCAGTTACTTGGGACTAGGAGGGGCCGATACGCAGTATTTT
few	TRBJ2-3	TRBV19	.	CASSRQGIADTQYF	TGTGCCAGTAGTCGTCAGGGGATAGCAGATACGCAGTATTTT
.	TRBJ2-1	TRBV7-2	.	CASSPSTSSYNEQFF	TGTGCCAGCAGCCCCTCGACTAGTTCCTACAATGAGCAGTTCTTC
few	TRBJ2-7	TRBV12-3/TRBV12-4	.	CASSFPGTTYEQYF	TGTGCCAGCAGTTTTCCAGGGACCACCTACGAGCAGTACTTC
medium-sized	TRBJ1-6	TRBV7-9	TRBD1	CASSQPTGSSYNSPLHF	TGTGCCAGCAGCCAACCGACAGGGAGCTCCTATAATTCACCCCTCCACTTT